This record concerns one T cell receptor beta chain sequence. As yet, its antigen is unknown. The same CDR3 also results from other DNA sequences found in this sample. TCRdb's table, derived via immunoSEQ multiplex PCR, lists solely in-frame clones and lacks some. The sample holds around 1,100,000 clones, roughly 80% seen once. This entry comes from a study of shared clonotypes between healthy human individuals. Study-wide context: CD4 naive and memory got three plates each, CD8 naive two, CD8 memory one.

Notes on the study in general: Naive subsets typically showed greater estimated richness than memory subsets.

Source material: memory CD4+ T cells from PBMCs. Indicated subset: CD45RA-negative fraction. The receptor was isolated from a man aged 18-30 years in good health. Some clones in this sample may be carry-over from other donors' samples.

CDR3 DNA sequence: TGCGCCAGCAGCTCCAACCGGGAGGGCTACACCTTC. This sequence encodes CASSSNREGYTF. The chain employs TRBV5-1 and TRBJ1-2; D is uncertain. Between the trimmed V and J ends, which lost 3 bases and 8 bases, there was a span of 11 bases. CDR1 and CDR2 (germline): SGHRS, YFSETQ. This CDR3 region has 12 residues.